This T cell receptor (beta chain) was observed in a study of OX40 agonist ivuxolimab in advanced cancers. Overall study context: Patients' therapy was ivuxolimab, an antibody that acts as an agonist of OX40 (CD134). Of mixed ages from about 23 to 85 and averaging roughly 60 years, the group was about 80% male.

Overall study findings and caveats: Blood T cells, both CD4+ and CD8+, expanded clonally by week 6 at 0.1 to 3.0 mg/kg.

The V and J ends lost 1 base and 6 bases respectively, with 4 bases between them. The germline CDR1 and CDR2 sequences are DFQATT and SNEGSKA (reference sequence). The CDR3 contains 10 residues. For this clone: Its antigen is not known.

Repertoires were generated with immunoSEQ multiplex PCR, while TCRdb's copy carries only in-frame clones and drops some. The repertoire holds 70,000 or so clones, with 70% to 90% as singletons. The receptor comes from an adult with an advanced solid tumor such as melanoma, head and neck, liver or kidney cancer. V usage is TRBV20-1 and J usage is TRBJ2-7; D unresolved. Sequencing was performed on CD4+ or CD8+ T cells sorted from blood, taken in a trial of the OX40 agonist ivuxolimab. DNA for the CDR3: TGCAGTGCTAGAGCGGGCGAGCAGTACTTC. Translated: CSARAGEQYF.